These T cell receptor beta chains were read from a single sample in a study of blood T cell repertoires in COVID-19. Sequencing used immunoSEQ multiplex PCR; TCRdb keeps in-frame clones, though not all of them. The table lists fewer than 300,000 clones, around 90% of them singletons. The sequencing input was peripheral blood. These TCRs come from a man between 18 and 29 years old with active or convalescent COVID-19. The CDR3 runs from the conserved cysteine through the conserved F or W. The D gene is left open where the match is weak. Clone size, where shown, is once, few, many, or a class for clones that have expanded.

-	TRBV18	-	TRBJ2-3	CASSPRTDTQYF	TGTGCCAGCTCACCGCGAACAGATACGCAGTATTTT
-	TRBV10-2	-	TRBJ1-1	CASSQIPNTEAFF	TGCGCCAGCAGTCAGATACCGAACACTGAAGCTTTCTTT
-	TRBV4-2	once	TRBJ2-3	CASSLKIGASSDTQYF	TGTGCCAGCAGCCTCAAGATCGGAGCTAGCTCAGATACGCAGTATTTT
-	TRBV10-3	few	TRBJ1-2	CAISEEGGTRGYTF	TGTGCCATCAGTGAGGAAGGAGGCACTAGGGGCTACACCTTC
-	TRBV15	-	TRBJ1-1	CATSRSAEAFF	TGTGCCACCAGCAGGTCGGCTGAAGCTTTCTTT
-	TRBV12-3/TRBV12-4	few	TRBJ1-3	CASSLNNGNTIYF	TGTGCCAGCAGTTTAAACAACGGAAACACCATATATTTT
TRBD2	TRBV7-3	-	TRBJ2-3	CASSSLAGGTDTQYF	TGTGCCAGCAGTTCACTAGCGGGGGGAACAGATACGCAGTATTTT
-	TRBV6-6	-	TRBJ1-4	CASSRTSSNEKLFF	TGTGCCAGCAGTAGGACAAGTTCTAATGAAAAACTGTTTTTT
-	TRBV7-9	-	TRBJ2-2	CASSFPPGVNTGELFF	TGTGCCAGCAGCTTCCCCCCTGGAGTTAACACCGGGGAGCTGTTTTTT
-	TRBV19	-	TRBJ1-2	CASSISSGPGPSNYGYTF	TGTGCCAGTAGTATTAGTAGCGGGCCGGGACCGAGTAACTATGGCTACACCTTC
TRBD2	TRBV4-2	-	TRBJ2-7	CASSQEDTSGGAYEQYF	TGTGCCAGCAGCCAAGAGGACACTAGCGGGGGGGCCTACGAGCAGTACTTC
-	TRBV7-9	many	TRBJ2-3	CASSSSDTQYF	TGTGCCAGCAGTTCTTCAGATACGCAGTATTTT
-	TRBV3-1/TRBV3-2	-	TRBJ2-7	CASSPTGKEQYF	TGTGCCAGCAGCCCTACAGGGAAGGAGCAGTACTTC
-	TRBV4-1	-	TRBJ2-4	CASSQEGPGIANIQYF	TGCGCCAGCAGCCAAGAAGGACCAGGGATCGCAAACATTCAGTACTTC
TRBD1	TRBV27	-	TRBJ2-3	CASTYRDRSWGDTQYF	TGTGCCAGCACGTACCGGGACAGGTCCTGGGGGGATACGCAGTATTTT
-	TRBV21-1	once	TRBJ2-7	CASVPTYEQYF	TGTGCCAGCGTCCCCACCTACGAGCAGTACTTC
TRBD1	TRBV2	-	TRBJ2-7	CASSEFQGVTYEQYF	TGTGCCAGCAGTGAATTCCAGGGGGTTACCTACGAGCAGTACTTC
TRBD1	TRBV5-4	many	TRBJ1-1	CASSPGTGTGKNTEAFF	TGTGCCAGCAGCCCTGGAACCGGGACAGGGAAGAACACTGAAGCTTTCTTT
TRBD1	TRBV3-1/TRBV3-2	-	TRBJ1-2	CASSQESDRGYGYTF	TGTGCCAGCAGCCAAGAATCGGACAGGGGCTATGGCTACACCTTC
TRBD2	TRBV25-1	-	TRBJ2-2	CASIDGVAGPTGELFF	TGTGCCAGCATCGACGGTGTAGCGGGACCCACCGGGGAGCTGTTTTTT
TRBD1	TRBV7-2	-	TRBJ1-2	CASSSSGTAYGYTF	TGTGCCAGCAGCTCATCCGGGACAGCTTATGGCTACACCTTC
TRBD2	TRBV7-2	-	TRBJ2-4	CASSFLAGTKNIQYF	TGTGCCAGCAGCTTTCTAGCGGGGACCAAAAACATTCAGTACTTC
-	TRBV21-1	-	TRBJ2-7	CASSGRDRTSYEQYF	TGTGCCAGCAGTGGCCGGGACAGGACCTCCTACGAGCAGTACTTC
TRBD1	TRBV2	-	TRBJ1-2	CASSGDRDRGVYGYTF	TGTGCCAGCAGTGGAGATAGGGACAGGGGGGTCTATGGCTACACCTTC
TRBD1	TRBV4-3	-	TRBJ1-1	CASSFGTGETEAFF	TGCGCCAGCAGCTTCGGGACAGGGGAGACTGAAGCTTTCTTT
-	TRBV7-8	-	TRBJ1-2	CASTEEGSNYGYTF	TGTGCCAGCACCGAGGAGGGGAGTAACTATGGCTACACCTTC
-	TRBV10-3	-	TRBJ1-2	CAISESVTANYGYTF	TGTGCCATCAGTGAGTCTGTGACAGCCAACTATGGCTACACCTTC
-	TRBV7-9	few	TRBJ2-5	CASSLARDRETQYF	TGTGCCAGCAGCTTAGCCAGGGATCGGGAGACCCAGTACTTC
-	TRBV4-3	few	TRBJ1-2	CASSQITGIGYGYTF	TGCGCCAGCAGCCAAATCACAGGGATCGGCTATGGCTACACCTTC
TRBD2	TRBV27	-	TRBJ2-7	CASSLSGGLPYEQYF	TGTGCCAGCAGTTTGTCGGGGGGGCTCCCCTACGAGCAGTACTTC
-	TRBV12-3/TRBV12-4	-	TRBJ1-5	CASGRGSNQPQHF	TGTGCCAGCGGAAGGGGTAGCAATCAGCCCCAGCATTTT
-	TRBV12-2	-	TRBJ2-3	CASRQGGGLCTDTQYF	TGTGCAAGTCGCCAAGGGGGGGGCCTTTGCACAGATACGCAGTATTTT
-	TRBV7-8	-	TRBJ1-2	CASSLAGAGALYGYTF	TGTGCCAGCAGCTTAGCCGGGGCAGGGGCTCTATATGGCTACACCTTC
TRBD2	TRBV3-1/TRBV3-2	-	TRBJ2-2	CASSQGTSGGVGELFF	TGTGCCAGCAGCCAAGGCACTAGCGGGGGGGTCGGGGAGCTGTTTTTT
TRBD1	TRBV5-1	-	TRBJ1-6	CASSWGQGAYSPLHF	TGCGCCAGCAGCTGGGGACAGGGGGCGTATTCACCCCTCCACTTT
TRBD2	TRBV7-9	-	TRBJ2-3	CATQGGEGADTQYF	TGTGCCACACAAGGCGGGGAGGGCGCAGATACGCAGTATTTT
TRBD1	TRBV7-2	-	TRBJ1-6	CASSLGQGANSPLHF	TGTGCCAGCAGCCTAGGACAGGGAGCTAATTCACCCCTCCACTTT
-	TRBV6-2/TRBV6-3	-	TRBJ2-1	CASSYGLYNEQFF	TGTGCCAGCAGTTATGGGCTTTACAATGAGCAGTTCTTC